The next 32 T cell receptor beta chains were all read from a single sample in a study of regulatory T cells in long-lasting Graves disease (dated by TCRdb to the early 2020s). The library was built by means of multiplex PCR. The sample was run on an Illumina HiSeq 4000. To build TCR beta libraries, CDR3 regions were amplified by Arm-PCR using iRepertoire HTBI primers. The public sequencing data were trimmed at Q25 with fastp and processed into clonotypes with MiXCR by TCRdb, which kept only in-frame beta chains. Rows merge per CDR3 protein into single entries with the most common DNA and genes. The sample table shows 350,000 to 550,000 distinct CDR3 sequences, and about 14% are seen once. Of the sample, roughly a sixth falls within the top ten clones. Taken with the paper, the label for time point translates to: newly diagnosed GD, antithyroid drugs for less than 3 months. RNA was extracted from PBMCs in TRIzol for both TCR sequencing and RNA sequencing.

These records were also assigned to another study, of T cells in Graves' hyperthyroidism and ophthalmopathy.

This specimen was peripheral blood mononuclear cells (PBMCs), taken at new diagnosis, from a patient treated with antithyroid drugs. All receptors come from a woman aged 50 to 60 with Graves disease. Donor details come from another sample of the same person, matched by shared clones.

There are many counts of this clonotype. The CDR3 loop reads CASSPNDRLYEQYF. CDR3 in DNA: TGTGCCAGCAGTCCCAACGACAGACTCTACGAGCAGTACTTC. The rearrangement joins TRBV28 to TRBJ2-7; possibly TRBD1 for D (5 bases). The germline V gene has CDR1 MDHEN and CDR2 SYDVKM. V gave up 5 bases and J gave up 3 bases, with 14 bases separating them. The CDR3 has 14 amino acids.

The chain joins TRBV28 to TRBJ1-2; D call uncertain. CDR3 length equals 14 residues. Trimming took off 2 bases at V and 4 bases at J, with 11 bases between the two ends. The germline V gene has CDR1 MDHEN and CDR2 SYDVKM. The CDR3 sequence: CASSLPQVSYGYTF. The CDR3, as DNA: TGTGCCAGCAGTTTACCTCAGGTTAGCTATGGCTACACCTTC.

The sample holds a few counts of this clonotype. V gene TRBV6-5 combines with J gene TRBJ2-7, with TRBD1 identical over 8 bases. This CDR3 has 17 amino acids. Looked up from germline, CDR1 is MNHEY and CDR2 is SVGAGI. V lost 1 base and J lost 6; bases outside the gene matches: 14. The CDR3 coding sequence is TGTGCCAGCAGTTACTATATCGGACAGGGCGGTTCTGGCGAGCAGTACTTC. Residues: CASSYYIGQGGSGEQYF.

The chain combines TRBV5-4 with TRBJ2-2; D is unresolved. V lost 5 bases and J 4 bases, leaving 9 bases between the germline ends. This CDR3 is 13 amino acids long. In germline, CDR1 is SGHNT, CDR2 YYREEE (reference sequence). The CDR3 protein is CASRVGSTGELFF. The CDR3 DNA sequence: TGTGCCAGCAGAGTAGGAAGCACCGGGGAGCTGTTTTTT. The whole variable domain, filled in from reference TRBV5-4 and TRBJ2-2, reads ETGVTQSPTHLIKTRGQQVTLRCSSQSGHNTVSWYQQALGQGPQFIFQYYREEENGRGNFPPRFSGLQFPNYSSELNVNALELDDSALYLCASRVGSTGELFFGEGSRLTVL.

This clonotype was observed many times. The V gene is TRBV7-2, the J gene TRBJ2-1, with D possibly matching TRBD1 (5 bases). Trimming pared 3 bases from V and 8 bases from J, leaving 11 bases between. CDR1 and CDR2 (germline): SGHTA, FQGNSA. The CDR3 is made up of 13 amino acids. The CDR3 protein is CASSFQGWDEQFF. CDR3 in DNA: TGTGCCAGCAGCTTTCAGGGTTGGGATGAGCAGTTCTTC.

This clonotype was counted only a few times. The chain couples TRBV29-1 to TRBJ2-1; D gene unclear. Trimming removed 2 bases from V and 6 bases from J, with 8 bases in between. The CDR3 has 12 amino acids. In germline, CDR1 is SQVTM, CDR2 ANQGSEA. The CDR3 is CSVELQLNEQFF. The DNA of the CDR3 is TGCAGCGTTGAATTACAGCTCAATGAGCAGTTCTTC.

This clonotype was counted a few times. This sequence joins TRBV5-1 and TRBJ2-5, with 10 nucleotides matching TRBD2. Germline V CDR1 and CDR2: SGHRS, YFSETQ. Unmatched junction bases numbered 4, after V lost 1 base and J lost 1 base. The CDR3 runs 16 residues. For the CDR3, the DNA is TGCGCCAGCAGCTTGTTGCCTAGCGGGAGCCAAGAGACCCAGTACTTC. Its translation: CASSLLPSGSQETQYF.

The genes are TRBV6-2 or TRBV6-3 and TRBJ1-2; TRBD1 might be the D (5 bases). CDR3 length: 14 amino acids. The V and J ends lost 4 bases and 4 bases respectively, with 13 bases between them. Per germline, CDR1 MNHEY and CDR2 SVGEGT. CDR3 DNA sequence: TGTGCCAGCAGTTCCCCCGACAGACGCTATGGCTACACCTTC. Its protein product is CASSSPDRRYGYTF.

CDR3 protein: CASNPGQFIYNEQFF. Here the CDR3 DNA reads TGTGCCAGCAACCCAGGACAGTTTATATACAATGAGCAGTTCTTC. The V and J genes are TRBV6-1 and TRBJ2-5; tentative D call: TRBD1 (6 bases). The J call may be incorrect, as the DNA end agrees better with TRBJ2-1. This CDR3 comprises 15 residues. CDR1 and CDR2 from the germline V gene are MNHNS and SASEGT.

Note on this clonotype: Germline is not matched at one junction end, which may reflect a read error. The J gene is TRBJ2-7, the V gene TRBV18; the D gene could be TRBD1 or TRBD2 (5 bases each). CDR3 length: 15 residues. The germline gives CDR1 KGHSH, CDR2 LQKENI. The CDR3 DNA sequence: TGTGCCAGCCCACCACCCCCAGGGACGGGCTACGAGCAGTACTTC. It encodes CASPPPPGTGYEQYF.

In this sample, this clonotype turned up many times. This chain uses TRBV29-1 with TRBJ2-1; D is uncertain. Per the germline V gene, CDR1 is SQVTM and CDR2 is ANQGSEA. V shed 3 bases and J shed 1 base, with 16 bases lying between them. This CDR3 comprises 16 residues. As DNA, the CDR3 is TGCAGCGTTGATTACCAGAAAACTCCTTCCTACAATGAGCAGTTCTTC. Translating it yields CSVDYQKTPSYNEQFF.

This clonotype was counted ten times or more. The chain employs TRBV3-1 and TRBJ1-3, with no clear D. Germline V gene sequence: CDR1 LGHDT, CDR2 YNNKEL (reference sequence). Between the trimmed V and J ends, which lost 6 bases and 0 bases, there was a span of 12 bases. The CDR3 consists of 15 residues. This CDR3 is CASRYSGSSGNTIYF. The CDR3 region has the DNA TGTGCCAGCAGGTACAGCGGCAGCTCTGGAAACACCATATATTTT.

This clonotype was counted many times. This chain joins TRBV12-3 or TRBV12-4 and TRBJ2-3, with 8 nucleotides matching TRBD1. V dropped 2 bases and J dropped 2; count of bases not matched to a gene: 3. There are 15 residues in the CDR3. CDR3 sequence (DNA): TGTGCCAGCAGTTTACTCCAGGGGGCCACAGATACGCAGTATTTT. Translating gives CASSLLQGATDTQYF.

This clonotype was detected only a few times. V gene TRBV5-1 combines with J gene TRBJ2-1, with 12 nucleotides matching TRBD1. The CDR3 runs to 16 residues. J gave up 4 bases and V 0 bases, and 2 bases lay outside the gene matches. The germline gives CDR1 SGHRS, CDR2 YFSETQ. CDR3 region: CASSLEGQGAYNEQFF. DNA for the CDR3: TGCGCCAGCAGCTTGGAGGGACAGGGGGCTTACAATGAGCAGTTCTTC.

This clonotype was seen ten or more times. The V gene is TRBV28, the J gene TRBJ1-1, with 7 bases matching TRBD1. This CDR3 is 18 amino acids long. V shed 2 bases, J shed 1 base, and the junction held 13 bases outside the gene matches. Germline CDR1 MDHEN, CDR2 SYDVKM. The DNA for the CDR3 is TGTGCCAGCAGTTTAAGCAGGGGGGGACGCTGGCCGAACACTGAAGCTTTCTTT. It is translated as CASSLSRGGRWPNTEAFF.

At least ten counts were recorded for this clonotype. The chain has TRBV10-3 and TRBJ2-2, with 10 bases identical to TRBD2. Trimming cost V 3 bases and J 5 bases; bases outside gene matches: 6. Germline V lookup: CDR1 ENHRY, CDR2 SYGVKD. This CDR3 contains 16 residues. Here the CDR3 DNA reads TGTGCCATCAGTGAAAGGCTAGCGGGAGAGACCGGGGAGCTGTTTTTT. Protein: CAISERLAGETGELFF.

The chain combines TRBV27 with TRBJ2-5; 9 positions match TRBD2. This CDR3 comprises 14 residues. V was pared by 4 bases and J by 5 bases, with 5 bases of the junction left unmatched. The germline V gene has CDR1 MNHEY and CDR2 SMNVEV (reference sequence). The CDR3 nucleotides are TGTGCCAGCAGTTCCGGGACTAGCTATGAGACCCAGTACTTC. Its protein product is CASSSGTSYETQYF.

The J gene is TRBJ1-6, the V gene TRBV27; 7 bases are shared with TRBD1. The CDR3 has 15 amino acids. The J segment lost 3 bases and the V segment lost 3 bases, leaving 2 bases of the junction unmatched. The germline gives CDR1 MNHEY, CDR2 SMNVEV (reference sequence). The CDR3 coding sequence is TGTGCCAGCAGTTTGGGACAGAACTATAATTCACCCCTCCACTTT. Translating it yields CASSLGQNYNSPLHF.

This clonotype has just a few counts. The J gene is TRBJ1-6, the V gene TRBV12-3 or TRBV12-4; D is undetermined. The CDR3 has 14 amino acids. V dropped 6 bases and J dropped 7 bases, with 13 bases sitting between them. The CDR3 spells CASSHRAQNSPLHF. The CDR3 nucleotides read TGTGCCAGCAGCCATCGGGCCCAAAATTCACCCCTCCACTTT.

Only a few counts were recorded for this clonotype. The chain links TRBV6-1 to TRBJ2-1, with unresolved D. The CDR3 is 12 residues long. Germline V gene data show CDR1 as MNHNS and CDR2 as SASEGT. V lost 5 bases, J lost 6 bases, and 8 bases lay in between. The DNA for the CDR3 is TGTGCCAGCAGTACATCCGGCAATGAGCAGTTCTTC. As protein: CASSTSGNEQFF.

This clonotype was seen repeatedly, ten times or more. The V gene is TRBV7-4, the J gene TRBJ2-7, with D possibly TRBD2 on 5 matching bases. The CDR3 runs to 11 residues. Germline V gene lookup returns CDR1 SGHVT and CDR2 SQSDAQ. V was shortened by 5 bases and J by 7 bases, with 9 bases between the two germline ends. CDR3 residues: CASSLEREQYF. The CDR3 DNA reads TGTGCCAGCAGCCTAGAGCGGGAGCAGTACTTC.

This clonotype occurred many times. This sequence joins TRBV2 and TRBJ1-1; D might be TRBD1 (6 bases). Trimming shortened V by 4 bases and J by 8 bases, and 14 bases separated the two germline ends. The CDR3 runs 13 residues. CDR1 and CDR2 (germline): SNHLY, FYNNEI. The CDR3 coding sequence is TGTGCCAGCAGTGGGCTGAGGGGGAGAGAAGCTTTCTTT. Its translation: CASSGLRGREAFF. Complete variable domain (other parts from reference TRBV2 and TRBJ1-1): EPEVTQTPSHQVTQMGQEVILRCVPISNHLYFYWYRQILGQKVEFLVSFYNNEISEKSEIFDDQFSVERPDGSNFTLKIRSTKLEDSAMYFCASSGLRGREAFFGQGTRLTVV.

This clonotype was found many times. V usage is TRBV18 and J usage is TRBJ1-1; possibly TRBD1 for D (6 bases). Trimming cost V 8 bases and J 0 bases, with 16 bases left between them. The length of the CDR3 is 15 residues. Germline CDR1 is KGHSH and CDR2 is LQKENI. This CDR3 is CASSPDRDMNTEAFF. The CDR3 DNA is TGTGCCAGCAGCCCTGACCGGGACATGAACACTGAAGCTTTCTTT.

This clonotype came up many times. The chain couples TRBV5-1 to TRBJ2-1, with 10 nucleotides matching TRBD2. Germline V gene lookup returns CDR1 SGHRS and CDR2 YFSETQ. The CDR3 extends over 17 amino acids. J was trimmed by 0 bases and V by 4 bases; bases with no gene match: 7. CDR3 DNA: TGCGCCAGCAGCGGCGGGCTAGCGGGAGCCTCCTACAATGAGCAGTTCTTC. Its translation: CASSGGLAGASYNEQFF.

Here the CDR3 DNA reads TGTGCCAGCACCACCCGGGGAAGGGGTACAGATACGCAGTATTTT. Its translation is CASTTRGRGTDTQYF. The chain links TRBV6-1 to TRBJ2-3; D might be TRBD1 or TRBD2, each matching 5 bases. Germline CDR1 is MNHNS and CDR2 is SASEGT. The ends were cut back, 7 bases at V and 3 bases at J, with 17 bases in the middle. The CDR3 is 15 residues long.

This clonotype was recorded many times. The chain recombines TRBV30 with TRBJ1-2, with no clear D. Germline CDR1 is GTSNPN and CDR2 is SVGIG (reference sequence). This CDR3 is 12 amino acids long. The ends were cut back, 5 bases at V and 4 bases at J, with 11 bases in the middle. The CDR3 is CAWEGETYGYTF. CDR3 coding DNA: TGTGCCTGGGAGGGAGAGACCTATGGCTACACCTTC.

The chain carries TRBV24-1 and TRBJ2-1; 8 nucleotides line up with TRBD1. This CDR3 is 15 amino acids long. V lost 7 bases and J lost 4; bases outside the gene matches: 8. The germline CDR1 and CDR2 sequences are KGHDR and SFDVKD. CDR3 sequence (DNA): TGTGCCACCAGCGATCAGGGGGCCCAGTACAATGAGCAGTTCTTC. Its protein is CATSDQGAQYNEQFF.

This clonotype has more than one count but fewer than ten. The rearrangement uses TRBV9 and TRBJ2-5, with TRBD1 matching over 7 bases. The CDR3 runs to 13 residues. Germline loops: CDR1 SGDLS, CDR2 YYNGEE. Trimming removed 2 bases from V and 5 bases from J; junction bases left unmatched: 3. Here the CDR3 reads CASSVTGVETQYF. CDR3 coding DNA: TGTGCCAGCAGCGTCACAGGGGTGGAGACCCAGTACTTC. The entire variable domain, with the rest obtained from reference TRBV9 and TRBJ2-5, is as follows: DSGVTQTPKHLITATGQRVTLRCSPRSGDLSVYWYQQSLDQGLQFLIQYYNGEERAKGNILERFSAQQFPDLHSELNLSSLELGDSALYFCASSVTGVETQYFGPGTRLLVL.

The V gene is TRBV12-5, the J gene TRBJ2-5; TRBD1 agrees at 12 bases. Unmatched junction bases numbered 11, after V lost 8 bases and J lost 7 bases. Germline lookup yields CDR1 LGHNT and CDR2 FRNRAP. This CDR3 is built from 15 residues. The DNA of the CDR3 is TGTGCTAGTTATGCCCGGGACAGGGGGCCAGGGACCCAGTACTTC. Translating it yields CASYARDRGPGTQYF.

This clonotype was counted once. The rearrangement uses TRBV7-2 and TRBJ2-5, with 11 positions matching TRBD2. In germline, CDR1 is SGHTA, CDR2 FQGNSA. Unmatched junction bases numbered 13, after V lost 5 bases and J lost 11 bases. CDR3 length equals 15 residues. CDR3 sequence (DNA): TGTGCCAGCAGCCTTAGCGGGAGGGAGTTGGATGAGCAGTACTTC. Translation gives CASSLSGRELDEQYF.

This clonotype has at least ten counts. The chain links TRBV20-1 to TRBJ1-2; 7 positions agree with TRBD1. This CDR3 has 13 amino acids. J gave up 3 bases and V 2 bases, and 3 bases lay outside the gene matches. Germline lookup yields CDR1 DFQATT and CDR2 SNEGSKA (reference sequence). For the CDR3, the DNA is TGCAGTGCTAGACCCGGGACAGACTATGGCTACACCTTC. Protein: CSARPGTDYGYTF.

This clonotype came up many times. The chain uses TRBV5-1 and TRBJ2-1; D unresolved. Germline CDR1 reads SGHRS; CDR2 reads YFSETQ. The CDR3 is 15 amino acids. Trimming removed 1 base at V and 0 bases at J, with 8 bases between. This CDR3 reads CASSLLDSSYNEQFF. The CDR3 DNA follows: TGCGCCAGCAGCTTGTTGGATTCCTCCTACAATGAGCAGTTCTTC.